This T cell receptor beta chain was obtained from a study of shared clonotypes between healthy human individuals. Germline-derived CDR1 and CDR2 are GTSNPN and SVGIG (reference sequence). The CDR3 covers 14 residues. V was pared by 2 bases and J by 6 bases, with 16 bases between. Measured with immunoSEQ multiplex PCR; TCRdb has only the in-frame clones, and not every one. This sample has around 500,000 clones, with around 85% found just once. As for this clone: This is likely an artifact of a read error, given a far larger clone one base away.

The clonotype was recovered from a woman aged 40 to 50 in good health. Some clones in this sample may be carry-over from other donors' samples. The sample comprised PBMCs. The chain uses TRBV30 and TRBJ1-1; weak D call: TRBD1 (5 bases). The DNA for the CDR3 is TGTGCCTGGAGTCCCGTAAGGGGCACAGCTGAAGCTTTCTTT. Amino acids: CAWSPVRGTAEAFF.